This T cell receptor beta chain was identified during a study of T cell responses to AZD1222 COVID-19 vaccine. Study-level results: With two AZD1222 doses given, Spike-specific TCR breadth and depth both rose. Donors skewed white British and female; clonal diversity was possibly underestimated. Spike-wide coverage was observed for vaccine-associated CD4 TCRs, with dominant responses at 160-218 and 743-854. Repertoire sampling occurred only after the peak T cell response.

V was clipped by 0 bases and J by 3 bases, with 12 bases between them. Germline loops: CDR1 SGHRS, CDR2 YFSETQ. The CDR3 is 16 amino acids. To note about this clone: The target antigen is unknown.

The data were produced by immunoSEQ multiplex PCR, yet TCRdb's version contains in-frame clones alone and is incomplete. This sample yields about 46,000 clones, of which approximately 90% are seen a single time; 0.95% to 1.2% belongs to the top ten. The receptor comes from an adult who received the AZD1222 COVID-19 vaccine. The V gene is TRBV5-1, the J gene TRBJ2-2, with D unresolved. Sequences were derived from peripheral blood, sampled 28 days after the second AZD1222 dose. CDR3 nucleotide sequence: TGCGCCAGCAGCTTGGCAGCGACCCGGGACACCGGGGAGCTGTTTTTT. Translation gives CASSLAATRDTGELFF. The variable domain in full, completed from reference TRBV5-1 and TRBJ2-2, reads KAGVTQTPRYLIKTRGQQVTLSCSPISGHRSVSWYQQTPGQGLQFLFEYFSETQRNKGNFPGRFSGRQFSNSRSEMNVSTLELGDSALYLCASSLAATRDTGELFFGEGSRLTVL.